This record covers a single T cell receptor (beta chain). Its cognate antigen is unknown. This CDR3 is also generated by other DNA sequences in the sample. In the PCR, 60 Vbeta and 13 Jbeta primers were used. Assay used: immunoSEQ multiplex PCR; TCRdb lists only in-frame clones, some missing. The sample includes some 85,000 clones, about three quarters seen only once; the top ten take 4.6%. This sample is part of a study of cytomegalovirus exposure and HLA in healthy donors. Regarding the study as a whole: Follow-up analysis found HLA locus-dependent TCR association rates, highest for DRB1 and lowest for HLA-C. In vitro, three CMV-associated chains proved specific for CMV antigens.

This CDR3 region has 16 residues. Looked up from germline, CDR1 is LGHNA and CDR2 is YSLEER. Trimming removed 0 bases from V and 7 bases from J, with 16 bases in between. The sequencing sample was made of PBMCs. The source of this sequence is a woman between 40 and 50 years old in good health and CMV-seropositive. This chain uses TRBV4-3 with TRBJ2-4, with a possible D match to TRBD2 (6 bases). The DNA for the CDR3 is TGCGCCAGCAGCCAAGATGGGGCCGCGGGGATCAACATTCAGTACTTC. Translation gives CASSQDGAAGINIQYF.